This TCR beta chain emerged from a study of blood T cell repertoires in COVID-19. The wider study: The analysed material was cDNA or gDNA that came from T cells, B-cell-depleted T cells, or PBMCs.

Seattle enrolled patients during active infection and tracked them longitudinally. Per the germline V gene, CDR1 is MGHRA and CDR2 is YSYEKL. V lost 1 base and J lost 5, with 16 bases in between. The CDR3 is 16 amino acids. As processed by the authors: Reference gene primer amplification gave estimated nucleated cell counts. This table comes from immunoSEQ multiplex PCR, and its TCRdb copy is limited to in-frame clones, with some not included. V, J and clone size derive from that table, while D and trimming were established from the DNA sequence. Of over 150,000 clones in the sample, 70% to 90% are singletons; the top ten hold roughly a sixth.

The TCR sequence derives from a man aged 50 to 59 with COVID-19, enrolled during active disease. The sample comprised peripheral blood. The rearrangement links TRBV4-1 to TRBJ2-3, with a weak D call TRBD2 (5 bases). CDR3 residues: CASSQGNSLAGDTQYF. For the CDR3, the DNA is TGCGCCAGCAGCCAAGGGAACAGTCTAGCAGGAGATACGCAGTATTTT.